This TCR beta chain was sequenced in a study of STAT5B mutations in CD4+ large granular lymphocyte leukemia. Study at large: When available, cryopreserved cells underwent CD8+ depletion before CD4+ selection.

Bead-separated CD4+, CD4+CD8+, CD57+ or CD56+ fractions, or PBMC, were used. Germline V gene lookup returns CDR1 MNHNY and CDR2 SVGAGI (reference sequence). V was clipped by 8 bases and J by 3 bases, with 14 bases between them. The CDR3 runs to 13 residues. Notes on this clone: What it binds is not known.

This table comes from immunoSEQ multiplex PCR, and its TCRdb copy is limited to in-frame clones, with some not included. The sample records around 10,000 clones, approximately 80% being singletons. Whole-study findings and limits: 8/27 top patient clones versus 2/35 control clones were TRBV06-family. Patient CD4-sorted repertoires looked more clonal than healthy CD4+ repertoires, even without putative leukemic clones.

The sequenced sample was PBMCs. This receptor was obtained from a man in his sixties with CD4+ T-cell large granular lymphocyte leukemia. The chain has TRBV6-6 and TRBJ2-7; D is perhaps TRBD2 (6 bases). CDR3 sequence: CASEQSGGYEQYF. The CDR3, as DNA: TGTGCCAGCGAGCAGTCCGGGGGCTACGAGCAGTACTTC.